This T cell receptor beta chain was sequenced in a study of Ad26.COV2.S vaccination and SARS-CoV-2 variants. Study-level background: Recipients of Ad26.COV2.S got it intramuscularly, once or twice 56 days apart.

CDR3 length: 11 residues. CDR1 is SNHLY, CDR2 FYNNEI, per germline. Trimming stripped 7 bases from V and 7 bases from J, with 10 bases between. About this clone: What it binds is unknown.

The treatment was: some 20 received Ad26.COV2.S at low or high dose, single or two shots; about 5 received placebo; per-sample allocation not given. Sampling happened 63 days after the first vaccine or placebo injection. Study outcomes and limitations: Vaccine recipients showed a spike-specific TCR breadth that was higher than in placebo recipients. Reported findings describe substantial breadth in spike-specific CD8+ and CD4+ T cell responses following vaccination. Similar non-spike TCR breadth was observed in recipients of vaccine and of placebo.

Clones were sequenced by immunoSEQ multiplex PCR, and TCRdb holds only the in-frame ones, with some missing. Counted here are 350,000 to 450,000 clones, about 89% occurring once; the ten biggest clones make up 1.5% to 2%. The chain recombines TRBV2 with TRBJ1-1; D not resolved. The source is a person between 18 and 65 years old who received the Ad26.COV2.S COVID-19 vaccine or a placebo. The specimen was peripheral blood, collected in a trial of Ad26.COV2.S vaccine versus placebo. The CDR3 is CASTLQSEAFF. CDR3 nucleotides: TGTGCCAGCACGCTACAGAGTGAAGCTTTCTTT.